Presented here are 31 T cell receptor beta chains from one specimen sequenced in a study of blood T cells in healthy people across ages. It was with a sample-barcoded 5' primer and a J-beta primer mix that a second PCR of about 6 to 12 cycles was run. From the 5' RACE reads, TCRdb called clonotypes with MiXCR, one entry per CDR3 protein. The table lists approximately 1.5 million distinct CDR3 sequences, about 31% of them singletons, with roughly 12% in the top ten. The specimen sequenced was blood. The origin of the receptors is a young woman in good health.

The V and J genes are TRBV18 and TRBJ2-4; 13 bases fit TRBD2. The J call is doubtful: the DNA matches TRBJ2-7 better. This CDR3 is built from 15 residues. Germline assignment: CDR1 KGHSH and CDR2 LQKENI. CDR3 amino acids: CASSPWTSGGNEQYF. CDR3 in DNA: TGTGCCAGCTCACCATGGACTAGCGGGGGCAACGAGCAGTACTTC.

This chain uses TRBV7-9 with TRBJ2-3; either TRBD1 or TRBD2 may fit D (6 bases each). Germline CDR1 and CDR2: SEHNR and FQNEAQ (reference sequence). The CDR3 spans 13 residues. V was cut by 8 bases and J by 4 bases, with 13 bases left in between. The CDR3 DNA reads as TGTGCCAGCTGGGGGGCAGTCCCAGATACGCAGTATTTT. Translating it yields CASWGAVPDTQYF. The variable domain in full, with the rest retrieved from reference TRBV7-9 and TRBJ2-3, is DTGVSQNPRHKITKRGQNVTFRCDPISEHNRLYWYRQTLGQGPEFLTYFQNEAQLEKSRLLSDRFSAERPKGSFSTLEIQRTEQGDSAMYLCASWGAVPDTQYFGPGTRLTVL.

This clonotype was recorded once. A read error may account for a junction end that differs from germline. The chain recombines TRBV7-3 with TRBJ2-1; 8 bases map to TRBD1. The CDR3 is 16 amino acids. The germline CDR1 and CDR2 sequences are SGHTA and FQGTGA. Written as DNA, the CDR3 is TGTGCCAGCAGCAGATCAGGGGGCTCCGATTACAATAAGCAGTTCTTC. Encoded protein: CASSRSGGSDYNKQFF.

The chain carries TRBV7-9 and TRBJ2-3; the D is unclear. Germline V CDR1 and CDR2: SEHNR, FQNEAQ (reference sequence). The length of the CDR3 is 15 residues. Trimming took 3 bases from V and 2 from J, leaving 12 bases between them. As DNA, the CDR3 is TGTGCCAGCAGCTTTCGGAACGGCCTCACAGATACGCAGTATTTT. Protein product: CASSFRNGLTDTQYF.

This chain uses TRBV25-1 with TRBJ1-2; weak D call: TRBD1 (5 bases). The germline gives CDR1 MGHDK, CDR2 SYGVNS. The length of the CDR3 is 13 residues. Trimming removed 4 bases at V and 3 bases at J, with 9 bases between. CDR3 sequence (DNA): TGTGCCAGCAGTGTGACAGTATACTATGGCTACACCTTC. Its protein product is CASSVTVYYGYTF.

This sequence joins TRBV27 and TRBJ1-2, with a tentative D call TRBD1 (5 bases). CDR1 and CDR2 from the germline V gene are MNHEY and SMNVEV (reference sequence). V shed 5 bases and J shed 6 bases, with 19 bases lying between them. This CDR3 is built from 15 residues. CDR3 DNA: TGTGCCAGCAGTCCCGGGACTTACCCCCGAAATGGCTACACCTTC. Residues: CASSPGTYPRNGYTF.

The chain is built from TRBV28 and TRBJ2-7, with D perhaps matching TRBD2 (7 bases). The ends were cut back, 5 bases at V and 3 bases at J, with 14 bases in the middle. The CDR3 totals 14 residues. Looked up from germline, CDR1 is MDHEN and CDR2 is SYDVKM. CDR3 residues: CASSVGGPHYEQYF. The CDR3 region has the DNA TGTGCCAGCAGTGTCGGGGGGCCCCACTACGAGCAGTACTTC.

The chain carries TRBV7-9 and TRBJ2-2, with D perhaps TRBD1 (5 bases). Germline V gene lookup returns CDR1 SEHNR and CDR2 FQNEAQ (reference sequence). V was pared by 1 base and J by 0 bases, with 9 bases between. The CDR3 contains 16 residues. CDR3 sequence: CASSLEGRANTGELFF. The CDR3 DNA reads TGTGCCAGCAGCTTAGAAGGCAGGGCGAACACCGGGGAGCTGTTTTTT.

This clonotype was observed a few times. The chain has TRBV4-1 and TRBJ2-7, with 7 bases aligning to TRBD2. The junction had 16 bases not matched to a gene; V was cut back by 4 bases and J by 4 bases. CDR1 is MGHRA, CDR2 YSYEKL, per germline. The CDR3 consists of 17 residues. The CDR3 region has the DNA TGCGCCAGCAGCCGTGGGTGGGGAGGCCTAGCGGATTACGAGCAGTACTTC. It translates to CASSRGWGGLADYEQYF.

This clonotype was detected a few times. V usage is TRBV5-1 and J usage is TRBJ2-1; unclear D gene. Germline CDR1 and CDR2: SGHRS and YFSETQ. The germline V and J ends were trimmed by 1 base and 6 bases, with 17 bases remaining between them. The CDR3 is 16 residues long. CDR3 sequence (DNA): TGCGCCAGCAGCTTGCCCTCAGGAATTGTACCCAATGAGCAGTTCTTC. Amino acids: CASSLPSGIVPNEQFF.

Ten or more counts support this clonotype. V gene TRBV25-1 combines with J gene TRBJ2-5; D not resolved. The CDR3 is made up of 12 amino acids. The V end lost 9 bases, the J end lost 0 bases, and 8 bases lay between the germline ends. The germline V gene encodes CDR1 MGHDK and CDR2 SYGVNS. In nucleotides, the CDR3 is TGTGCCAGTCGGGCGGACCAAGAGACCCAGTACTTC. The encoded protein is CASRADQETQYF.

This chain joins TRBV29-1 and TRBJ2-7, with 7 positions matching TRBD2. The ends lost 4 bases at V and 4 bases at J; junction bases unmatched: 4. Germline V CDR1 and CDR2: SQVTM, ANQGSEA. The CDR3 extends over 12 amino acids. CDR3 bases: TGCAGCGTTGGTGGGAGGGCTTACGAGCAGTACTTC. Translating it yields CSVGGRAYEQYF.

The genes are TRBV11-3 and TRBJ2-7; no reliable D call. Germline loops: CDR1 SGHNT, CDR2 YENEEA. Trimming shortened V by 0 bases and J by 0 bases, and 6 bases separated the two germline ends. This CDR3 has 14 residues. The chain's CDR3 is CASSLDNLSYEQYF. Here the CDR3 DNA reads TGTGCCAGCAGCTTAGATAACCTCTCCTACGAGCAGTACTTC.

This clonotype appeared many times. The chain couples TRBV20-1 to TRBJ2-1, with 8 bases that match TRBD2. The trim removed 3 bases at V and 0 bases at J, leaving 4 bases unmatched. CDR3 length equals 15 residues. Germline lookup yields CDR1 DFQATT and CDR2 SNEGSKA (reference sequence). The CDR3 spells CSARASGSSYNEQFF. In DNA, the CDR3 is TGCAGTGCTAGGGCTAGCGGGTCCTCCTACAATGAGCAGTTCTTC.

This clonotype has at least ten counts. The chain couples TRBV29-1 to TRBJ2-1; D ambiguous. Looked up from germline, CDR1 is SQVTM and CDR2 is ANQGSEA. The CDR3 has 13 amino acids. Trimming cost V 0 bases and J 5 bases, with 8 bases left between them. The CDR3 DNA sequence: TGCAGCGTTGAAGAGGGCCTAAACAATGAGCAGTTCTTC. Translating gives CSVEEGLNNEQFF.

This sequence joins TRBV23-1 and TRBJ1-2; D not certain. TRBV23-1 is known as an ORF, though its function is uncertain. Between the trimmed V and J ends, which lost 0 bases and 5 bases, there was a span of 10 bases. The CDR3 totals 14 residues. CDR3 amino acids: CASSQSEREYGYTF. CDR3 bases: TGCGCCAGCAGTCAATCGGAACGGGAATATGGCTACACCTTC.

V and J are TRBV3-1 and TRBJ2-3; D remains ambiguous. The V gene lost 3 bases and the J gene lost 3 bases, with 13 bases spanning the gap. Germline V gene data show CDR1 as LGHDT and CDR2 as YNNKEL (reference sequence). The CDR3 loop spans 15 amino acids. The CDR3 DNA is TGTGCCAGCAGCCAGGGAACGACAAATACAGATACGCAGTATTTT. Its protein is CASSQGTTNTDTQYF.

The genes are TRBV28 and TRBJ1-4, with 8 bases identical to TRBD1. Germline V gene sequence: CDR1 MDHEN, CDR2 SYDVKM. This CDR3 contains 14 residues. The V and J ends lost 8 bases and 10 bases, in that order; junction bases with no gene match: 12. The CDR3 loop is CASQPGQGFGKLFF. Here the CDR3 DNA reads TGTGCCAGCCAGCCTGGACAGGGATTTGGAAAACTGTTTTTT. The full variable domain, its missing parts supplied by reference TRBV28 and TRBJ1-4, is DVKVTQSSRYLVKRTGEKVFLECVQDMDHENMFWYRQDPGLGLRLIYFSYDVKMKEKGDIPEGYSVSREKKERFSLILESASTNQTSMYLCASQPGQGFGKLFFGSGTQLSVL.

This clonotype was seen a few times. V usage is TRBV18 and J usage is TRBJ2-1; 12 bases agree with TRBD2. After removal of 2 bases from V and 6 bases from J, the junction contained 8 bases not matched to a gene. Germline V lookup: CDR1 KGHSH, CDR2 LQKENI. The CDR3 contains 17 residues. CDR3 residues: CASSPRNRLAGANEQFF. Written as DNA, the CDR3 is TGTGCCAGCTCACCAAGGAATAGACTAGCGGGAGCCAATGAGCAGTTCTTC.

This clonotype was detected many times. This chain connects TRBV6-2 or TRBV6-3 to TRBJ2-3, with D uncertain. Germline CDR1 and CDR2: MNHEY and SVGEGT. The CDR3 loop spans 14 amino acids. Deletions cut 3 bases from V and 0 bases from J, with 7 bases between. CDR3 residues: CASSYRSSTDTQYF. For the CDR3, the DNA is TGTGCCAGCAGTTATAGGTCCAGCACAGATACGCAGTATTTT.

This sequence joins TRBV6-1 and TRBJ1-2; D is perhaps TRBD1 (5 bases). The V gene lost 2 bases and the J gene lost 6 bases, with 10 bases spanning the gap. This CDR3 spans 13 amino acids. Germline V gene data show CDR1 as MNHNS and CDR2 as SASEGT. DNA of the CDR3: TGTGCCAGCAGTGAACAGGGTAGGGATGGCTACACCTTC. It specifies CASSEQGRDGYTF.

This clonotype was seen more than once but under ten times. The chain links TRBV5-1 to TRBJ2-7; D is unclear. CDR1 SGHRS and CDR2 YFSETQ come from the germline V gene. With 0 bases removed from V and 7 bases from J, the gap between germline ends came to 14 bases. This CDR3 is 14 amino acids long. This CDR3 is CASSLALLTAEQYF. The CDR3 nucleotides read TGCGCCAGCAGCTTGGCCCTTCTTACGGCGGAGCAGTACTTC.

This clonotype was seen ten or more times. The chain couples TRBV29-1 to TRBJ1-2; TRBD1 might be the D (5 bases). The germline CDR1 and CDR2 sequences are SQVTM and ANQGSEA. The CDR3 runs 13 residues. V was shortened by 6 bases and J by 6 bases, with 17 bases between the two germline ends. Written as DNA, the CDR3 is TGCAGCGTGAGCGTTACAGGCTCTAATGGCTACACCTTC. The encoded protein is CSVSVTGSNGYTF. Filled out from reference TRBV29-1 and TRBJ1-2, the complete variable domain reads SAVISQKPSRDICQRGTSLTIQCQVDSQVTMMFWYRQQPGQSLTLIATANQGSEATYESGFVIDKFPISRPNLTFSTLTVSNMSPEDSSIYLCSVSVTGSNGYTFGSGTRLTVV.

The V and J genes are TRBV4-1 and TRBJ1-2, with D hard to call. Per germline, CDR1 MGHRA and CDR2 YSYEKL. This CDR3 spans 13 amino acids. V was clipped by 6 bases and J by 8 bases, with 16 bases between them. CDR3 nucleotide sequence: TGCGCCAGCAGTCCCCCCCTCAGTCAGGGCTACACCTTC. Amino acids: CASSPPLSQGYTF.

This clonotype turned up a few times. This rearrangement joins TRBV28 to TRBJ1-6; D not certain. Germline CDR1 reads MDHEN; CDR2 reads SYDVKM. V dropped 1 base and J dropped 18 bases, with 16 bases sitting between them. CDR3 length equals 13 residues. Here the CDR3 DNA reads TGTGCCAGCAGTTTATCTCTCGTCCATCCTGGCCACTTT. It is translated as CASSLSLVHPGHF.

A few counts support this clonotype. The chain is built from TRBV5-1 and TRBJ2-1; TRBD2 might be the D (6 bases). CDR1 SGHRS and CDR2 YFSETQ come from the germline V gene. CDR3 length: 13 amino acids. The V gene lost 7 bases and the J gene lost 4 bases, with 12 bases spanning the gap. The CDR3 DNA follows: TGCGCCAGCGGGGGGACCACGTACAATGAGCAGTTCTTC. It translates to CASGGTTYNEQFF. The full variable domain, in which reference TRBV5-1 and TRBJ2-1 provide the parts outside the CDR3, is KAGVTQTPRYLIKTRGQQVTLSCSPISGHRSVSWYQQTPGQGLQFLFEYFSETQRNKGNFPGRFSGRQFSNSRSEMNVSTLELGDSALYLCASGGTTYNEQFFGPGTRLTVL.

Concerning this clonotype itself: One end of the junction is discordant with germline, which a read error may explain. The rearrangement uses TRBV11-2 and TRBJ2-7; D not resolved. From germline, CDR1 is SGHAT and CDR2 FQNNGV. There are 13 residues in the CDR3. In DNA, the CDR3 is TGTACCAGCAGCTTAGAAAACAGTCACGAGCAGTACTTC. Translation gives CTSSLENSHEQYF.

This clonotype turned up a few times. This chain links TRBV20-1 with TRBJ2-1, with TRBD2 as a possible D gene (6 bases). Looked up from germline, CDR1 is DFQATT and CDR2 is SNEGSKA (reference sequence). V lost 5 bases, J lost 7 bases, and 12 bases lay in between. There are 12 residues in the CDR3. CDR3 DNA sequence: TGCAGTGCTTTCGGGAGCTCTAATGAGCAGTTCTTC. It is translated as CSAFGSSNEQFF.

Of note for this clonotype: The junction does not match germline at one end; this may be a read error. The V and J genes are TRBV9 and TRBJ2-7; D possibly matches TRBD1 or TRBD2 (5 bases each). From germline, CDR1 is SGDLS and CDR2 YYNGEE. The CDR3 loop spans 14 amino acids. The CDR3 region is CAGSVGTHSNEQYF. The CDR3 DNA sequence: TGTGCCGGCAGCGTCGGGACCCATTCTAACGAGCAGTACTTC.

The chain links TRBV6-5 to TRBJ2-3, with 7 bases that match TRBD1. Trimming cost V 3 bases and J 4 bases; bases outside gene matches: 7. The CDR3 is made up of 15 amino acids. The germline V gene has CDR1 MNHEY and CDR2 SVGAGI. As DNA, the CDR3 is TGTGCCAGCAGTTATTCGGTAACAGGGGCAGATACGCAGTATTTT. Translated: CASSYSVTGADTQYF.

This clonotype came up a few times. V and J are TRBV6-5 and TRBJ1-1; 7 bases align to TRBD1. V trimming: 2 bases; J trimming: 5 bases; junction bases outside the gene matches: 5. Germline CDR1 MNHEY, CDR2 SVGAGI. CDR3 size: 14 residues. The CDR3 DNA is TGTGCCAGCAGTTACCAGGGCAGGGGGACTGAAGCTTTCTTT. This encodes CASSYQGRGTEAFF.